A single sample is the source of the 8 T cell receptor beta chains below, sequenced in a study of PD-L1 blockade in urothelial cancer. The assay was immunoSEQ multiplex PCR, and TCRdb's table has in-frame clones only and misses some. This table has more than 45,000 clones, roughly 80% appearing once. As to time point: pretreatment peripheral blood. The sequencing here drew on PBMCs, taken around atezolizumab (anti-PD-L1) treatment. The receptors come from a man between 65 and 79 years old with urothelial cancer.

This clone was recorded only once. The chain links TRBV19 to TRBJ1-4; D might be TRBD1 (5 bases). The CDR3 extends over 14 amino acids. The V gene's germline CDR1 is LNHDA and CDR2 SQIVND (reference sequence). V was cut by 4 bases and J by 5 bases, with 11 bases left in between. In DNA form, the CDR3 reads TGTGCCAGTAGTAGAAGGGCAGGGAATGAAAAACTGTTTTTT. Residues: CASSRRAGNEKLFF.

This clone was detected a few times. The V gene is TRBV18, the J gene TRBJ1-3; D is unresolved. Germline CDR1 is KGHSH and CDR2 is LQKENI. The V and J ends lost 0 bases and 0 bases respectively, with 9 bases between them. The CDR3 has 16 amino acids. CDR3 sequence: CASSPPQTLSGNTIYF. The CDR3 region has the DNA TGTGCCAGCTCACCACCACAGACGCTCTCTGGAAACACCATATATTTT.

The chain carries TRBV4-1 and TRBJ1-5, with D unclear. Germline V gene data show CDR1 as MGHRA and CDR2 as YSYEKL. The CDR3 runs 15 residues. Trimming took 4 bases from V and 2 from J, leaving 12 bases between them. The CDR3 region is CASSPDAGGNQPQHF. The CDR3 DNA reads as TGCGCCAGCAGCCCCGACGCCGGGGGCAATCAGCCCCAGCATTTT.

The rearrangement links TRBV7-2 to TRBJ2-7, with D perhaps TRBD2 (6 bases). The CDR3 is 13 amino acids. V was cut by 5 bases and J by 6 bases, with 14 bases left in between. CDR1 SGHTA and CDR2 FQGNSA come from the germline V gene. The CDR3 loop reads CASSTLTSLEQYF. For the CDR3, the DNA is TGTGCCAGCAGCACACTGACTAGTCTCGAGCAGTACTTC.

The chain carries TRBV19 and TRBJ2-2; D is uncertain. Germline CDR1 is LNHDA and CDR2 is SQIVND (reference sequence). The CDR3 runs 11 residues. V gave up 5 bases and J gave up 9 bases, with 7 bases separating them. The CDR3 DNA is TGTGCCAGTAGTGAACAGAGGGAGCTGTTTTTT. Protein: CASSEQRELFF.

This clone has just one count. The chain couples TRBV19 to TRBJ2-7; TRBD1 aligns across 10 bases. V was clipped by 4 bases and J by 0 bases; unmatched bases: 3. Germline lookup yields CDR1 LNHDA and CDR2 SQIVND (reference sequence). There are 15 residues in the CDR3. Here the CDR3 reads CASSRGQGPSYEQYF. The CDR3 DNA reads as TGTGCCAGTAGTAGGGGACAGGGGCCCTCCTACGAGCAGTACTTC. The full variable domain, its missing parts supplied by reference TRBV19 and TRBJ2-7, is DGGITQSPKYLFRKEGQNVTLSCEQNLNHDAMYWYRQDPGQGLRLIYYSQIVNDFQKGDIAEGYSVSREKKESFPLTVTSAQKNPTAFYLCASSRGQGPSYEQYFGPGTRLTVT.

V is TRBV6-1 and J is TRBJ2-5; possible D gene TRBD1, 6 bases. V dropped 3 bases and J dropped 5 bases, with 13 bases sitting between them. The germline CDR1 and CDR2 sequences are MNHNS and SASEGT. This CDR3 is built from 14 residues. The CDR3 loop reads CASSEDRNFETQYF. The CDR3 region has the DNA TGTGCCAGCAGTGAGGACAGAAACTTCGAGACCCAGTACTTC.

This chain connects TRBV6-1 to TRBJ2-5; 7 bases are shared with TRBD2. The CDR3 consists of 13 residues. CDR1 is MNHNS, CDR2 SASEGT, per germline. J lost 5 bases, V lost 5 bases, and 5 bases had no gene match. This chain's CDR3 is CASSWEGRETQYF. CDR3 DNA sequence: TGTGCCAGCAGTTGGGAGGGTAGGGAGACCCAGTACTTC.